A selection of T cell receptor beta chains follows, all from one sample in a study of Graves' ophthalmopathy and Graves' hyperthyroidism. TCRdb used MiXCR to reprocess the multiplex PCR reads, holding one entry per CDR3 protein. The table records about 620,000 distinct CDR3 sequences, 20% to 25% of them present only once. The material sequenced was peripheral blood. Receptor source: a woman younger than 30 with stable Graves' hyperthyroidism. Some clones in this sample may be carry-over from other donors' samples. Each CDR3 is given with its conserved first and last residue. A D gene is named only where the DNA matches it firmly. Not every row has a clone size; where given, it reads once, few, many or a size class.

j_call v_call cdr3_length d_call clone_size cdr3_aa cdr3_nt
TRBJ2-7 TRBV28 17 TRBD2 - CASRPNSYTSVPYEQYF TGTGCCAGCAGACCCAACTCATATACTAGCGTACCCTACGAGCAGTACTTC
TRBJ1-2 TRBV11-2 14 - many CASSLESGHYGYTF TGTGCCAGCAGCTTAGAGTCGGGCCACTATGGCTACACCTTC
TRBJ1-2 TRBV29-1 13 TRBD1 few CSVGTGDWYGYTF TGCAGCGTGGGGACAGGGGATTGGTATGGCTACACCTTC
TRBJ1-1 TRBV6-1 14 - - CASILGPVNTEAFF TGTGCCAGCATTCTAGGACCGGTGAACACTGAAGCTTTCTTT
TRBJ1-2 TRBV2 14 TRBD1 many CASNPDRGRYGYTF TGTGCCAGCAACCCCGACAGGGGGAGGTATGGCTACACCTTC
TRBJ2-2 TRBV6-1 17 TRBD1 many CASSGTGGFTNTGELFF TGTGCCAGCAGTGGGACAGGGGGCTTCACGAACACCGGGGAGCTGTTTTTT
TRBJ1-5 TRBV12-3/TRBV12-4 15 - many CASSDRPRSNQPQHF TGTGCCAGCAGCGACCGACCGCGTAGCAATCAGCCCCAGCATTTT
TRBJ1-1 TRBV6-2/TRBV6-3 14 - many CASTLLGGRTEAFF TGTGCCAGCACCCTGTTAGGGGGGCGGACTGAAGCTTTCTTT
TRBJ1-2 TRBV6-5 14 TRBD1 many CASSYLGQFYGYTF TGTGCCAGCAGTTACTTGGGACAGTTCTATGGCTACACCTTC
TRBJ2-2 TRBV30 15 - - CAWSGSHRDTGELFF TGTGCCTGGAGCGGGAGTCACAGGGACACCGGGGAGCTGTTTTTT
TRBJ1-6 TRBV7-3 13 TRBD1 many CASSFDRGSPLHF TGTGCCAGCAGCTTTGACAGGGGTTCACCCCTCCACTTT
TRBJ1-2 TRBV5-4 14 - many CASSLEEGLYGYTF TGTGCCAGCAGCTTGGAAGAGGGGCTATACGGCTACACCTTC
TRBJ2-5 TRBV7-3 18 TRBD1 once CASSPSAGGGMRQETQYF TGTGCCAGCAGCCCATCGGCAGGGGGCGGAATGCGACAAGAGACCCAGTACTTC
TRBJ1-1 TRBV28 15 TRBD1 once CASSGDRGFGTEAFF TGTGCCAGCAGTGGTGACAGGGGATTCGGTACTGAAGCTTTCTTT
TRBJ2-2 TRBV12-3/TRBV12-4 14 - many CASRPGTATGELFF TGTGCCAGCAGACCCGGGACCGCCACCGGGGAGCTGTTTTTT
TRBJ1-4 TRBV12-3/TRBV12-4 15 - - CASSSGAGLNEKLFF TGTGCCAGCAGCTCCGGGGCAGGCTTGAATGAAAAACTGTTTTTT
TRBJ2-5 TRBV5-1 14 TRBD2 many CASSLSLAAETQYF TGCGCCAGCAGCTTGAGTCTAGCGGCAGAGACCCAGTACTTC
TRBJ2-2 TRBV28 14 - - CASMFQGHTGELFF TGTGCCAGCATGTTCCAGGGTCATACCGGGGAGCTGTTTTTT
TRBJ1-1 TRBV5-1 15 - many CASSLDFQGMTEAFF TGCGCCAGCAGCTTGGATTTCCAGGGAATGACTGAAGCTTTCTTT
TRBJ2-2 TRBV5-1 15 - many CASSLNSLNTGELFF TGCGCCAGCAGCTTGAATAGCCTGAACACCGGGGAGCTGTTTTTT
TRBJ2-4 TRBV6-2/TRBV6-3 15 TRBD2 many CASSSRRGGLDIQYF TGTGCCAGCAGTTCCCGCCGGGGGGGCCTGGACATTCAGTACTTC
TRBJ2-5 TRBV12-3/TRBV12-4 14 TRBD1 many CASRGTGTEETQYF TGTGCCAGCAGGGGGACAGGGACTGAAGAGACCCAGTACTTC
TRBJ2-7 TRBV10-1 14 - many CASSPRDGESEQYF TGCGCCAGCAGCCCCCGGGACGGAGAGAGCGAGCAGTACTTC
TRBJ1-5 TRBV28 15 - many CASSSYGGSNQPQHF TGTGCCAGCAGTTCCTATGGGGGCTCCAATCAGCCCCAGCATTTT
TRBJ2-7 TRBV12-3/TRBV12-4 16 TRBD1 many CASSPLDRGRSDEQYF TGTGCCAGCAGTCCTTTGGACAGGGGGCGATCGGACGAGCAGTACTTC
TRBJ1-1 TRBV12-3/TRBV12-4 11 - - CASRRQSEAFF TGTGCCAGCAGGCGACAGAGTGAAGCTTTCTTT
TRBJ1-2 TRBV19 14 - many CASSAGGTDYGYTF TGTGCCAGTAGTGCGGGAGGGACGGACTATGGCTACACCTTC
TRBJ2-7 TRBV6-1 12 - many CASTSGTLVGDF TGTGCCAGCACCTCCGGGACACTGGTTGGGGACTTC
TRBJ2-2 TRBV3-1 17 TRBD2 few CASSQESLAGKTGELFF TGTGCCAGCAGCCAAGAGAGTCTAGCGGGAAAGACCGGGGAGCTGTTTTTT
TRBJ1-2 TRBV6-2/TRBV6-3 14 - many CASNRQTSGRGYTF TGTGCCAGCAATCGACAAACGTCTGGTCGCGGCTACACCTTC
TRBJ2-7 TRBV6-1 15 - many CASTKMGGSLSEQYF TGTGCCAGCACCAAGATGGGGGGCTCCCTGAGCGAGCAGTACTTC